What follows is one T cell receptor (beta chain) and its context. These data are taken from a study of blood T cell repertoires in COVID-19. Study summary: Researchers got acute and convalescent COVID-19 samples from the United States, Italy and Spain. In each case, the material was cDNA or gDNA derived from T cells, B-cell-depleted T cells, or PBMCs.

The CDR3 consists of 13 residues. V was clipped by 9 bases and J by 1 base; unmatched bases: 4. Per the germline V gene, CDR1 is WNHNN and CDR2 is SYGVQD (reference sequence). The protocol was immunoSEQ multiplex PCR, while the TCRdb copy is restricted to in-frame clones and leaves out a portion. This sample carries roughly 240,000 clones, 80% to 90% of them seen once, and the ten largest clones take roughly 2.6%. Sample: PBMCs or T cells enriched from blood (not recorded which). This sequence was found in a woman aged 25 to 39 with acute COVID-19. The V gene is TRBV10-1, the J gene TRBJ2-5; 8 bases align to TRBD2. In DNA, the CDR3 is TGCGCCAGTAACCGGGGGGGCCAAGAGACCCAGTACTTC. This translates into CASNRGGQETQYF.